The next 5 T cell receptor beta chains were all read from a single sample in a study of cytomegalovirus exposure and HLA in healthy donors. The PCR employed 60 Vbeta primers together with 13 Jbeta primers. The protocol was immunoSEQ multiplex PCR, while the TCRdb copy is restricted to in-frame clones and leaves out a portion. The sample shows around 150,000 clones, 80% to 85% of them seen only once. Sequencing input: PBMCs. These receptors all stem from a girl under 10 years old in good health and CMV-seropositive.

V is TRBV28 and J is TRBJ2-5, with D unresolved. Germline V gives CDR1 MDHEN, CDR2 SYDVKM. V was pared by 10 bases and J by 9 bases, with 15 bases between. This CDR3 is built from 11 residues. The CDR3 loop is CATLERRAQYF. In nucleotides, the CDR3 is TGTGCCACCTTGGAGAGGAGAGCCCAGTACTTC.

This clone was seen a few times. The V and J genes are TRBV30 and TRBJ1-4, with TRBD1 as a possible D gene (5 bases). The CDR3 runs 13 residues. Germline CDR1 GTSNPN, CDR2 SVGIG (reference sequence). V was clipped by 0 bases and J by 8 bases, with 10 bases between them. CDR3 in amino acids: CAWSVLPGEKLFF. The CDR3 nucleotides read TGTGCCTGGAGTGTCCTACCAGGGGAAAAACTGTTTTTT.

This clone was detected only a few times. This chain uses TRBV4-1 with TRBJ2-7, with 9 bases lining up with TRBD1. The V gene end was trimmed by 3 bases and the J gene end by 13 bases; junction bases not matched to a gene: 10. The germline V gene encodes CDR1 MGHRA and CDR2 YSYEKL. The CDR3 is 13 amino acids. The CDR3 protein is CASSHSSGQGKYF. For the CDR3, the DNA is TGCGCCAGCAGCCATTCCTCGGGACAGGGTAAATACTTC.

The chain employs TRBV9 and TRBJ2-5; 12 nucleotides align to TRBD1. V trimming: 0 bases; J trimming: 5 bases; junction bases outside the gene matches: 2. This CDR3 has 15 amino acids. Germline V gives CDR1 SGDLS, CDR2 YYNGEE. The CDR3 reads CASSVGDRGQETQYF. The CDR3 DNA follows: TGTGCCAGCAGCGTAGGGGACAGGGGGCAGGAGACCCAGTACTTC.

This clone occurred a few times. This sequence joins TRBV28 and TRBJ2-3, with D tentatively TRBD2 (5 bases). CDR1 and CDR2 from the germline V gene are MDHEN and SYDVKM. V was cut by 4 bases and J by 6 bases, with 17 bases left in between. The CDR3 runs 15 residues. The CDR3 DNA follows: TGTGCCAGCAGTTCCCGTTGGGGAGCCACGGATACGCAGTATTTT. It yields the protein CASSSRWGATDTQYF.